This T cell receptor beta chain is drawn from a study of cytomegalovirus exposure and HLA in healthy donors. Whole-study context: Drawn from HLA-typed donors, 80 million to 95 million unique TCRs were held in an early data release. Overall study results and limits: The likely origin of a cluster of highly shared sequence variants was a sequencing artifact. Accurate prediction of most subjects' HLA-A and HLA-B alleles from TCR beta sequences was reported.

The ends were cut back, 5 bases at V and 1 base at J, with 9 bases in the middle. The germline CDR1 and CDR2 sequences are SGHRS and YFSETQ. The CDR3 runs 13 residues. Concerning this clone itself: The antigen remains undetermined.

The PCR had 60 Vbeta and 13 Jbeta primers. Using immunoSEQ multiplex PCR, the repertoire was profiled, and TCRdb retains in-frame clones only, with some absent. The sample lists approximately 150,000 clones; about 80% were seen once. The sequenced material came from PBMCs. The sequence was collected from a man in his forties in good health and CMV-seropositive. V gene TRBV5-1 combines with J gene TRBJ1-1; D is unresolved. CDR3 DNA sequence: TGCGCCAGCAGTGAGGAATCGAACACTGAAGCTTTCTTT. Translation gives CASSEESNTEAFF.